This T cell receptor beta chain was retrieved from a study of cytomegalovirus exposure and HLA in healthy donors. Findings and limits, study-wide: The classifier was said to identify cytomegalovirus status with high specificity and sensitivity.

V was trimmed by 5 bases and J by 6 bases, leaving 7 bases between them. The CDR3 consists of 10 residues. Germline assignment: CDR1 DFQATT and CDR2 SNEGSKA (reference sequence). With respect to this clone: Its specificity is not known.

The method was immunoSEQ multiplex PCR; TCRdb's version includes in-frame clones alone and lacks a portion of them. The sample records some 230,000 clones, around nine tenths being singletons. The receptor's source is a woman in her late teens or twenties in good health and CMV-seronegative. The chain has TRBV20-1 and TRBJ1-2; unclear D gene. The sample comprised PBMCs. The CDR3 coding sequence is TGCAGTGCTCTCCTAGATGGCTACACCTTC. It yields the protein CSALLDGYTF.